Presented here are 32 T cell receptor beta chains from one specimen sequenced in a study of CD8 T cells in Susac syndrome. RNA amounts of 0.5 to 1 ug underwent reverse transcription with random hexamers. TCRdb re-called the immunoSEQ multiplex PCR reads through MiXCR, storing one row per CDR3 protein. Here the sample spans about 80,000 distinct CDR3 sequences, around 96% being singletons. Sequencing used CD8+ T cells from PBMCs. The receptors were gathered from a human donor with Susac syndrome.

V and J are TRBV6-4 and TRBJ2-7; 8 bases are a match to TRBD1. Germline CDR1 is MRHNA and CDR2 is SNTAGT. V shed 4 bases and J 6 bases; nucleotides not matched to a gene: 14. This CDR3 comprises 16 residues. CDR3 nucleotides: TGTGCCAGCAGTGGCCTGTGGACAGGGATCTCGGGCGAGCAGTACGTC. This translates into CASSGLWTGISGEQYV.

Here the CDR3 DNA reads TGTGCCACCGCAGTCAAGTCCTACAATGAGCAGTTCTTC. This sequence encodes CATAVKSYNEQFF. V gene TRBV19 combines with J gene TRBJ2-1; D unclear. The V and J ends lost 10 bases and 1 base respectively, with 11 bases between them. Germline assignment: CDR1 LNHDA and CDR2 SQIVND (reference sequence). The CDR3 runs to 13 residues.

V and J are TRBV20-1 and TRBJ2-7, with 9 bases identical to TRBD2. Germline lookup yields CDR1 DFQATT and CDR2 SNEGSKA (reference sequence). This CDR3 contains 16 residues. V lost 0 bases and J lost 0; bases outside the gene matches: 6. CDR3 in DNA: TGCAGTGCTAGAGATCTAAGCGGGAGGTACTCCTACGAGCAGTACTTC. This gives the protein CSARDLSGRYSYEQYF.

V usage is TRBV20-1 and J usage is TRBJ2-1, with D possibly TRBD2 on 7 matching bases. The CDR3 runs 16 residues. Germline V CDR1 and CDR2: DFQATT, SNEGSKA (reference sequence). Trimming cost V 5 bases and J 3 bases, with 20 bases left between them. CDR3 residues: CSAPGGGLADYNEQFF. CDR3 bases: TGCAGTGCTCCTGGGGGGGGGCTAGCGGACTACAATGAGCAGTTCTTC.

V is TRBV9 and J is TRBJ2-2; D perhaps matches TRBD1 (5 bases). Trimming cost V 0 bases and J 5 bases, with 8 bases left between them. The CDR3 runs to 14 residues. Germline V lookup: CDR1 SGDLS, CDR2 YYNGEE. The CDR3 is CASSVAGSTGELFF. The CDR3 DNA follows: TGTGCCAGCAGCGTAGCAGGGTCTACCGGGGAGCTGTTTTTT.

The genes are TRBV13 and TRBJ2-7; 8 nucleotides match TRBD2. This CDR3 is built from 16 residues. V shed 0 bases and J 2 bases; nucleotides not matched to a gene: 6. The germline CDR1 and CDR2 sequences are PRHDT and FYEKMQ (reference sequence). This chain's CDR3 is CASSLGAGDSPYEQYV. The CDR3 nucleotides read TGTGCCAGCAGCTTAGGAGCGGGGGACTCGCCCTACGAGCAGTACGTC.

This chain connects TRBV5-4 to TRBJ2-1, with TRBD2 identical over 8 bases. Germline lookup yields CDR1 SGHNT and CDR2 YYREEE (reference sequence). The V segment lost 9 bases and the J segment 5 bases; nucleotides outside the gene matches: 13. The CDR3 loop spans 15 amino acids. The CDR3 spells CATTGFGLANNEQFF. The CDR3, as DNA: TGTGCCACCACGGGGTTCGGACTAGCTAACAATGAGCAGTTCTTC.

The CDR3 spells CASSYSTGRETQYF. The CDR3 coding sequence is TGTGCCAGCAGTTATTCGACGGGGCGAGAGACCCAGTACTTC. This chain uses TRBV6-2 or TRBV6-3 with TRBJ2-5; possibly TRBD1 or TRBD2 for D (5 bases each). V was clipped by 3 bases and J by 4 bases, with 12 bases between them. CDR1 MNHEY and CDR2 SVGEGT come from the germline V gene. The CDR3 spans 14 residues.

This chain connects TRBV3-1 to TRBJ2-1; D unresolved. The CDR3 has 12 amino acids. Looked up from germline, CDR1 is LGHDT and CDR2 is YNNKEL (reference sequence). V lost 1 base, J lost 9 bases, and 7 bases lay in between. This CDR3 is CASSQGWGEQFF. Here the CDR3 DNA reads TGTGCCAGCAGCCAAGGGTGGGGTGAGCAGTTCTTC.

The chain joins TRBV6-5 to TRBJ1-4; D unclear. The CDR3 spans 14 residues. V shed 4 bases and J shed 8 bases, with 14 bases lying between them. Germline assignment: CDR1 MNHEY and CDR2 SVGAGI. The CDR3 bases are TGTGCCAGCAGTTTATCCCTTTTAAAGGAAAAACTGTTTTTT. The encoded protein is CASSLSLLKEKLFF.

The chain couples TRBV25-1 to TRBJ2-1; the D is unclear. Trimming stripped 7 bases from V and 6 bases from J, with 7 bases between. This CDR3 is built from 11 residues. Germline lookup yields CDR1 MGHDK and CDR2 SYGVNS. CDR3 DNA sequence: TGTGCCAGCACCTGGGGCAATGAGCAGTTCTTC. This sequence encodes CASTWGNEQFF.

This rearrangement joins TRBV29-1 to TRBJ2-7; 8 bases agree with TRBD1. The CDR3 length is 13 residues. Germline assignment: CDR1 SQVTM and CDR2 ANQGSEA. The ends lost 5 bases at V and 2 bases at J; junction bases unmatched: 5. CDR3 bases: TGCAGCGTTCAGACAGGGGACACCTACGAGCAGTACTTC. Its translation is CSVQTGDTYEQYF.

The J gene is TRBJ1-2, the V gene TRBV29-1, with D possibly matching TRBD1 (6 bases). Trimming removed 3 bases at V and 4 bases at J, with 15 bases between. This CDR3 contains 14 residues. Germline V gives CDR1 SQVTM, CDR2 ANQGSEA. CDR3 amino acids: CSVDTPGGAYGYTF. CDR3 coding DNA: TGCAGCGTTGATACCCCGGGGGGCGCCTATGGCTACACCTTC.

This chain connects TRBV4-3 to TRBJ2-1; TRBD2 might be the D (5 bases). Trimming left V 0 bases short and J 5 bases short, with 8 bases between. Per the germline V gene, CDR1 is LGHNA and CDR2 is YSLEER. The CDR3 is 14 amino acids. As DNA, the CDR3 is TGCGCCAGCAGCCAAGAAGACTACGACAATGAGCAGTTCTTC. It is translated as CASSQEDYDNEQFF.

V and J are TRBV6-6 and TRBJ2-7; no clear D gene. The CDR3 totals 12 residues. CDR1 is MNHNY, CDR2 SVGAGI, per germline (reference sequence). V lost 5 bases and J lost 0, with 5 bases in between. The CDR3, as DNA: TGTGCCAGCAGTGATAGCTCCTACGAGCAGTACTTC. Its translation: CASSDSSYEQYF.

This chain connects TRBV28 to TRBJ2-3; the D gene is possibly TRBD1 (6 bases). V was trimmed by 8 bases and J by 4 bases, leaving 16 bases between them. The germline CDR1 and CDR2 sequences are MDHEN and SYDVKM. The CDR3 is 14 amino acids. The CDR3 region is CASFPVRGADTQYF. The DNA for the CDR3 is TGTGCCAGCTTTCCGGTCAGGGGCGCAGATACGCAGTATTTT. The whole variable domain, filled in from reference TRBV28 and TRBJ2-3, reads DVKVTQSSRYLVKRTGEKVFLECVQDMDHENMFWYRQDPGLGLRLIYFSYDVKMKEKGDIPEGYSVSREKKERFSLILESASTNQTSMYLCASFPVRGADTQYFGPGTRLTVL.

This clonotype was recorded only once. This chain uses TRBV12-3 or TRBV12-4 with TRBJ1-1; TRBD1 matches at 7 bases. The CDR3 contains 14 residues. Unmatched junction bases numbered 2, after V lost 4 bases and J lost 0 bases. CDR3: CASSSGTVNTEAFF. CDR3 coding DNA: TGTGCCAGCAGTTCTGGGACAGTGAACACTGAAGCTTTCTTT.

The chain is built from TRBV29-1 and TRBJ1-4; D remains unclear. The CDR3 has 15 amino acids. The V and J ends lost 0 bases and 0 bases respectively, with 8 bases between them. CDR1 SQVTM and CDR2 ANQGSEA come from the germline V gene. The CDR3 region is CSVEDPGSTNEKLFF. CDR3 bases: TGCAGCGTTGAAGATCCGGGTTCAACTAATGAAAAACTGTTTTTT.

The chain couples TRBV19 to TRBJ2-1, with a possible D match to TRBD1 (6 bases). Germline CDR1 is LNHDA and CDR2 is SQIVND (reference sequence). V shed 1 base and J shed 9 bases, with 10 bases lying between them. The CDR3 has 13 residues. The CDR3 spells CASSIAGDLEQFF. For the CDR3, the DNA is TGTGCCAGTAGTATAGCAGGGGACCTTGAGCAGTTCTTC.

This sequence joins TRBV28 and TRBJ2-7, with D perhaps being TRBD1 or TRBD2 (7 bases each). V was clipped by 6 bases and J by 0 bases, with 12 bases between them. The CDR3 has 14 residues. CDR1 is MDHEN and CDR2 is SYDVKM in the germline V gene. The CDR3 bases are TGTGCCAGCAGCCGGGGGGACAGCTCCTACGAGCAGTACGTC. It translates to CASSRGDSSYEQYV.

The chain couples TRBV3-1 to TRBJ2-1, with a tentative D call TRBD1 (5 bases). CDR1 LGHDT and CDR2 YNNKEL come from the germline V gene (reference sequence). V was clipped by 0 bases and J by 2 bases, with 11 bases between them. The CDR3 has 16 amino acids. CDR3 sequence reads: CASSQDGARAYNEQFF. In DNA, the CDR3 is TGTGCCAGCAGCCAAGACGGTGCCAGGGCCTACAATGAGCAGTTCTTC.

This sequence joins TRBV29-1 and TRBJ2-5, with a tentative D call TRBD2 (6 bases). This CDR3 is built from 12 residues. Germline loops: CDR1 SQVTM, CDR2 ANQGSEA. V was cut by 7 bases and J by 6 bases, with 15 bases left in between. In DNA form, the CDR3 reads TGCAGCGACGGAGGGGCGACTAAGACCCAGTACTTC. As protein: CSDGGATKTQYF.

The V gene is TRBV20-1, the J gene TRBJ2-7; D remains ambiguous. Germline V gene sequence: CDR1 DFQATT, CDR2 SNEGSKA (reference sequence). The CDR3 spans 12 residues. V was clipped by 6 bases and J by 1 base, with 10 bases between them. CDR3 loop: CSAIEPSYEQYF. CDR3 sequence (DNA): TGCAGTGCAATAGAACCGTCCTACGAGCAGTACTTC.

This clonotype was observed a single time. The rearrangement joins TRBV14 to TRBJ2-1, with D maybe TRBD1 (6 bases). Germline loops: CDR1 SGHDN, CDR2 FVKESK. The CDR3 length is 18 residues. V gave up 1 base and J gave up 4 bases, with 20 bases separating them. This CDR3 is CASSQVWVDRPKYNEQFF. Here the CDR3 DNA reads TGTGCCAGCAGCCAAGTTTGGGTGGACAGACCAAAATACAATGAGCAGTTCTTC.

The V gene is TRBV15, the J gene TRBJ2-5, with TRBD2 as a possible D gene (6 bases). The CDR3 extends over 17 amino acids. CDR1 and CDR2 (germline): LNHNV, YYDKDF (reference sequence). V gave up 0 bases and J gave up 0 bases, with 14 bases separating them. CDR3 nucleotide sequence: TGTGCCACCAGCAGAGATAGGAGGGCCTCGTACCAAGAGACCCAGTACTTC. Its protein product is CATSRDRRASYQETQYF. The variable domain in full, with the rest retrieved from reference TRBV15 and TRBJ2-5, is DAMVIQNPRYQVTQFGKPVTLSCSQTLNHNVMYWYQQKSSQAPKLLFHYYDKDFNNEADTPDNFQSRRPNTSFCFLDIRSPGLGDTAMYLCATSRDRRASYQETQYFGPGTRLLVL.

This CDR3 reads CASSSVGGGMDTQYF. In DNA form, the CDR3 reads TGTGCCAGCAGCTCTGTCGGGGGGGGGATGGATACGCAGTATTTT. J is TRBJ2-3 and V is TRBV7-3, with 8 bases aligning to TRBD2. The CDR3 runs to 15 residues. The germline V gene encodes CDR1 SGHTA and CDR2 FQGTGA. Unmatched junction bases numbered 9, after V lost 4 bases and J lost 6 bases. Supplemented by reference TRBV7-3 and TRBJ2-3, the full variable domain reads GAGVSQTPSNKVTEKGKYVELRCDPISGHTALYWYRQSLGQGPEFLIYFQGTGAADDSGLPNDRFFAVRPEGSVSTLKIQRTERGDSAVYLCASSSVGGGMDTQYFGPGTRLTVL.

This sequence joins TRBV12-3 or TRBV12-4 and TRBJ2-5; the D gene is possibly TRBD1 (6 bases). CDR3 length: 13 amino acids. Trimming removed 4 bases from V and 4 bases from J, with 10 bases in between. The CDR3 coding sequence is TGTGCCAGCAGTTCCCGAGGGGGAGAGACCCAGTACTTC. This encodes CASSSRGGETQYF.

The rearrangement joins TRBV12-3 or TRBV12-4 to TRBJ1-1, with 8 bases matching TRBD1. The ends lost 5 bases at V and 5 bases at J; junction bases unmatched: 7. The CDR3 runs 14 residues. CDR3 protein: CASSITGGWTEAFF. The CDR3 bases are TGTGCCAGCAGTATCACAGGGGGTTGGACTGAAGCTTTCTTT.

The CDR3 spells CASSLGDLGQVNTEAFF. For the CDR3, the DNA is TGTGCCAGCAGCTTAGGAGACCTGGGACAAGTGAACACTGAAGCTTTCTTT. The chain couples TRBV7-9 to TRBJ1-1; tentatively, D is TRBD1 (6 bases). Germline V CDR1 and CDR2: SEHNR, FQNEAQ (reference sequence). CDR3 length: 17 amino acids. Trimming removed 1 base from V and 0 bases from J, with 15 bases in between.

The chain uses TRBV28 and TRBJ2-5, with 9 bases aligning to TRBD1. CDR1 is MDHEN, CDR2 SYDVKM, per germline. The trim removed 5 bases at V and 4 bases at J, leaving 8 bases unmatched. The CDR3 is 15 residues long. CDR3 protein: CASSLEQGAGETQYF. The CDR3 coding sequence is TGTGCCAGCAGTCTCGAACAGGGGGCCGGAGAGACCCAGTACTTC.

V and J are TRBV3-1 and TRBJ2-5; TRBD2 is a possible D gene (5 bases). The germline V gene encodes CDR1 LGHDT and CDR2 YNNKEL (reference sequence). This CDR3 spans 15 amino acids. Trimming took 0 bases from V and 3 from J, leaving 11 bases between them. The DNA of the CDR3 is TGTGCCAGCAGCCAAGATTGGAGGCAGAAAGAGACCCAGTACTTC. The encoded protein is CASSQDWRQKETQYF.

The chain recombines TRBV5-1 with TRBJ2-4, with TRBD1 identical over 9 bases. The CDR3 totals 16 residues. Trimming took 0 bases from V and 3 from J; bases not matched to a gene: 4. Germline V gives CDR1 SGHRS, CDR2 YFSETQ. DNA of the CDR3: TGCGCCAGCAGCTTGGGGGGACAGGGCGACAAAAACATTCAGTACTTC. Translating it yields CASSLGGQGDKNIQYF. Supplemented by reference TRBV5-1 and TRBJ2-4, the full variable domain reads KAGVTQTPRYLIKTRGQQVTLSCSPISGHRSVSWYQQTPGQGLQFLFEYFSETQRNKGNFPGRFSGRQFSNSRSEMNVSTLELGDSALYLCASSLGGQGDKNIQYFGAGTRLSVL.